This TCR beta chain appears in the sequencing data of a study of blood T cells in healthy people across ages. With V trimmed by 2 bases and J by 2 bases, 6 bases remained unmatched. The CDR3 runs to 19 residues. Germline values: CDR1 LGHNA, CDR2 YSLEER. A second PCR of 7 to 11 cycles used a sample-barcoded 5' primer and a J-beta primer mix. Each sample provided no less than 3 million CDR3-containing paired-end reads. In TCRdb, the 5' RACE reads were re-called with MiXCR into one record per CDR3 protein. The sample includes fewer than 1,000,000 distinct CDR3 sequences, 40% to 50% of them seen just once. Total RNA was isolated from each sample in quantities of at least 6 micrograms. This clonotype occurred a few times.

The chain employs TRBV4-3 and TRBJ2-6, with TRBD2 identical over 13 bases. The specimen sequenced was blood. The receptor comes from a man in his sixties in good health. The CDR3 nucleotides read TGCGCCAGCAGCCAATCACTAGCGGGGGGGCAACCTGGGGCCAACGTCCTGACTTTC. The encoded protein is CASSQSLAGGQPGANVLTF.